This T cell receptor beta chain was identified during a study of T cells in Graves' hyperthyroidism and ophthalmopathy. Amplified regions were TCR beta CDR3 sequences from RNA transcripts. Carried out on the TCR CDR3, a first-round RT-PCR used the HTBI primer set. TCRdb reanalysed the multiplex PCR reads using MiXCR and keeps one entry per CDR3 protein. The table records 270,000 or so distinct CDR3 sequences, about 25% of them present only once. Sequencing input: blood. This TCR derives from a man aged 35 to 55 with Graves' hyperthyroidism that later progressed to Graves' ophthalmopathy.

The CDR3: CASSSTSALNTEAFF. The CDR3 DNA reads TGTGCCAGCAGCTCAACTAGCGCGTTGAACACTGAAGCTTTCTTT. The genes are TRBV28 and TRBJ1-1; the D is unclear. Trimming took 6 bases from V and 0 from J, leaving 14 bases between them. This CDR3 comprises 15 residues. The germline V gene has CDR1 MDHEN and CDR2 SYDVKM. The variable domain in full, with the rest retrieved from reference TRBV28 and TRBJ1-1, is DVKVTQSSRYLVKRTGEKVFLECVQDMDHENMFWYRQDPGLGLRLIYFSYDVKMKEKGDIPEGYSVSREKKERFSLILESASTNQTSMYLCASSSTSALNTEAFFGQGTRLTVV.